This is a list of T cell receptor beta chains from one sample in a study of blood T cell repertoires in COVID-19. Data came from immunoSEQ multiplex PCR; TCRdb stores just in-frame clones and leaves some out. The repertoire holds 200,000 to 300,000 clones, with around 87% as singletons. Material for sequencing was peripheral blood. Every receptor here comes from a man aged 55 to 70 who had recovered from COVID-19. Each CDR3 is given without its conserved first and last residue.

>TRBV19
ASSDGGGRSTDTQY
>TRBV5-4
ASSLAGVRTEAF
>TRBV19
ASSLQDTPWNYGYT
>TRBV30
AWGRTGVNYGYT
>TRBV7-6
ASSWTGINEQF
>TRBV3-1/TRBV3-2
ASSRRWRGTSYEQY
>TRBV5-6
ASSKRATGSYNSPLH
>TRBV18
ASSRGQLTSNQPQH
>TRBV10-1
ASSADRGPTEAF
>TRBV11-3
ASSTRVGLAAPDTQY
>TRBV28
ASSFPTGLNYGYT
>TRBV7-9
ASSSRGREKLF
>TRBV6-5
ASTYDRVGFLAF
>TRBV5-1
ASSPRAERAEAF
>TRBV6-5
ASSPGQRIIYGYT
>TRBV30
AWSFGGSYT
>TRBV14
ASSQEAGRQF
>TRBV19
ASSLPGTVNTEAF
>TRBV6-6
ASSSIAGGTDTQY
>TRBV12-5
ASGLVLMSGELF
>TRBV29-1
SAKQLNTEAF
>TRBV21-1
AIRNTEAF
>TRBV9
ASSVGRRTALRDYT
>TRBV4-1
ASSQDPSVTNEKLF
>TRBV5-5
ASSLLGGTGELF
>TRBV7-9
ASSFGTGVAPLH
>TRBV18
ASSPEGATLH
>TRBV7-2
ASTLHLAGTGELF
>TRBV19
ASKRGENSPLH
>TRBV7-8
ASRRGLADGTGELF
>TRBV11-3
ASSLGTGGNEQF
>TRBV24-1
ATSDPLGRSAGELF
>TRBV6-6
ASSYPGNLF
>TRBV5-4
ASSLSGTGLDEQF
>TRBV6-2/TRBV6-3
ASSWLNTDTQY
>TRBV19
AIRPGGRTEAF
>TRBV5-4
ASSFRGNYGYT
>TRBV28
ASSPYRVTEAF
>TRBV12-3/TRBV12-4
ASSFGPSGGYT
>TRBV5-5
ASQTGETYNSPLH
>TRBV5-1
ASWRQPNTGELF